The clone carrying this T cell receptor (beta chain) was seen only a few times. V lost 5 bases to trimming and J lost 12 bases, with 20 bases between them. CDR3 length equals 15 residues. Germline values: CDR1 SEHNR, CDR2 FQNEAQ (reference sequence). This sample is part of a study of blood T cell repertoires in COVID-19. Study as a whole: Acute and convalescent COVID-19 samples came from the United States, Italy and Spain. Sample material is recorded as cDNA or gDNA derived from T cells, B-cell-depleted T cells, or PBMCs.

Original analysis: The assay estimated nucleated cells by amplifying reference gene primers. Here immunoSEQ multiplex PCR was the method, and the copy in TCRdb shows in-frame clones only, minus some. That table is the source of V, J and clone size, and D and trimming were worked out from the DNA. The table records 350,000 to 450,000 clones, approximately 89% of them present only once. The sample was peripheral blood. This clonotype originated in a woman aged 55-75 years with COVID-19, enrolled during active disease. This sequence joins TRBV7-9 and TRBJ1-6, with a weak D call TRBD1 (6 bases). The DNA of the CDR3 is TGTGCCAGCAGCGAGGGGGGGCAGCCGCGGGGACCCCTCCACTTT. Translating it yields CASSEGGQPRGPLHF. Combining the CDR3 with reference TRBV7-9 and TRBJ1-6 gives the whole variable domain DTGVSQNPRHKITKRGQNVTFRCDPISEHNRLYWYRQTLGQGPEFLTYFQNEAQLEKSRLLSDRFSAERPKGSFSTLEIQRTEQGDSAMYLCASSEGGQPRGPLHFGNGTRLTVT.